This T cell receptor beta chain is drawn from a study of CD8 T cells in ankylosing spondylitis. Study-level results: Seven to nine highly homologous variants formed a TCR beta motif that appeared characteristic of ankylosing spondylitis blood.

The germline V gene encodes CDR1 DFQATT and CDR2 SNEGSKA (reference sequence). Losses at the gene ends were 7 bases for V and 5 bases for J; bases not matched to a gene: 6. This CDR3 has 13 residues. TCRdb reprocessed the 5' RACE reads with MiXCR, giving one entry per CDR3 protein. The sample shows fewer than 450,000 distinct CDR3 sequences, approximately 17% of them seen only once. This clonotype has a handful of counts. No antigen is known for it. This TCR derives from a male donor with ankylosing spondylitis. V and J are TRBV20-1 and TRBJ2-1; 9 bases are a match to TRBD2. Sequencing was performed on blood, either unsorted or a sorted T cell fraction (not recorded which). The CDR3 sequence is CSVLAGRDNEQFF. The CDR3, as DNA: TGCAGTGTCCTAGCGGGACGAGACAATGAGCAGTTCTTC.